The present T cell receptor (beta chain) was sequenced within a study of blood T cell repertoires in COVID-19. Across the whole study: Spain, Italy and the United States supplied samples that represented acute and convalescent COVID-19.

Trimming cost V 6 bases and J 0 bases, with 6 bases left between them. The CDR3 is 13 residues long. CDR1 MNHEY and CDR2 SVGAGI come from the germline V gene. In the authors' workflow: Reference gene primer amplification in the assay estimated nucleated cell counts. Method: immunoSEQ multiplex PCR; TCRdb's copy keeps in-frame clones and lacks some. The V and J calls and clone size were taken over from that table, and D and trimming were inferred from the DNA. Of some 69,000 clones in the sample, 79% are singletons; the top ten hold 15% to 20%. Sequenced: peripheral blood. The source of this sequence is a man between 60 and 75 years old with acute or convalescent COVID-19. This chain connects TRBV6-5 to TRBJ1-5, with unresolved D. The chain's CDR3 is CASREYSNQPQHF. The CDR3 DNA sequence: TGTGCCAGCAGGGAGTATAGCAATCAGCCCCAGCATTTT.